Following are 23 T cell receptor beta chains from one sample sequenced in a study of TIL therapy for anti-PD-1-resistant metastatic lung cancer. Regarding time point: pre-treatment sample, taken before nivolumab and TIL therapy. The immunoSEQ assay was v3. The data were produced by immunoSEQ multiplex PCR, yet TCRdb's version contains in-frame clones alone and is incomplete. The sample holds fewer than 25,000 clones, around 71% seen once. Sequencing used blood, obtained at baseline. These receptors originate from a person between 25 and 80 years old with non-small cell lung cancer.

This chain links TRBV6-5 with TRBJ1-2; D gene ambiguous. CDR1 is MNHEY and CDR2 is SVGAGI in the germline V gene. The CDR3 is 14 amino acids. Trimming cost V 6 bases and J 8 bases, with 19 bases left between them. The CDR3 reads CASRPSTEEKGYTF. The CDR3 bases are TGTGCCAGCAGACCCTCGACGGAGGAAAAGGGCTACACCTTC.

V usage is TRBV18 and J usage is TRBJ2-7; possible D gene TRBD1, 6 bases. V was shortened by 0 bases and J by 6 bases, with 15 bases between the two germline ends. Germline-derived CDR1 and CDR2 are KGHSH and LQKENI. The CDR3 covers 15 residues. CDR3 loop: CASSPPSGQSPEQYF. CDR3 sequence (DNA): TGTGCCAGCTCACCACCGTCCGGACAGAGCCCCGAGCAGTACTTC.

The J gene is TRBJ2-2, the V gene TRBV7-6, with 12 nucleotides matching TRBD2. The germline CDR1 and CDR2 sequences are SGHVS and FNYEAQ. The CDR3 is 18 amino acids. Trimming at V came to 3 bases and at J to 6 bases, leaving 11 bases not matched to a gene. The CDR3, as DNA: TGTGCCAGCAGCTTGGTGACTAGCGGGGGCCTATATGCCGGGGAGCTGTTTTTT. The encoded protein is CASSLVTSGGLYAGELFF.

This clone was observed a few times. The V gene is TRBV7-6, the J gene TRBJ1-1, with 7 bases identical to TRBD1. Germline CDR1 is SGHVS and CDR2 is FNYEAQ. V shed 3 bases and J 1 base; nucleotides not matched to a gene: 8. The CDR3 is made up of 16 amino acids. The chain's CDR3 is CASSFSTGSWNTEAFF. The CDR3 coding sequence is TGTGCCAGCAGCTTTTCGACAGGGTCTTGGAACACTGAAGCTTTCTTT.

This clone was observed once. The chain employs TRBV27 and TRBJ2-1; 11 nucleotides align to TRBD2. The germline CDR1 and CDR2 sequences are MNHEY and SMNVEV (reference sequence). The CDR3 loop spans 17 amino acids. Trimming at V came to 1 base and at J to 8 bases, leaving 10 bases not matched to a gene. CDR3 loop: CASSLLSSGRAGDEQFF. Written as DNA, the CDR3 is TGTGCCAGCAGTTTATTGAGTAGCGGGAGGGCGGGTGATGAGCAGTTCTTC.

The J gene is TRBJ2-7, the V gene TRBV19; possibly TRBD2 for D (5 bases). Germline CDR1 is LNHDA and CDR2 is SQIVND (reference sequence). The CDR3 contains 14 residues. The V end was cut by 1 base, the J end by 0 bases, with 7 bases between. The CDR3 bases are TGTGCCAGTAGTATAGGAGGGAGCTCCTACGAGCAGTACTTC. Its translation: CASSIGGSSYEQYF.

The chain is built from TRBV15 and TRBJ2-7, with unresolved D. The length of the CDR3 is 13 residues. Trimming removed 5 bases from V and 2 bases from J, with 10 bases in between. Germline V CDR1 and CDR2: LNHNV, YYDKDF (reference sequence). CDR3 loop: CATSPRRAYEQYF. In DNA form, the CDR3 reads TGTGCCACCAGCCCCCGTCGGGCCTACGAGCAGTACTTC.

The chain is built from TRBV12-5 and TRBJ2-5, with D perhaps matching TRBD1 (6 bases). V was cut by 7 bases and J by 3 bases, with 12 bases left in between. From germline, CDR1 is LGHNT and CDR2 FRNRAP. The CDR3 is 13 residues long. CDR3 nucleotide sequence: TGTGCTAGTGCTAGACAGGCGGAAGAGACCCAGTACTTC. It encodes CASARQAEETQYF.

The CDR3 is CSVVFWTGGLENEQFF. In DNA form, the CDR3 reads TGCAGCGTTGTCTTTTGGACAGGGGGCTTGGAGAATGAGCAGTTCTTC. The chain joins TRBV29-1 to TRBJ2-1, with 11 positions matching TRBD1. J was trimmed by 7 bases and V by 4 bases; bases with no gene match: 12. This CDR3 contains 16 residues. CDR1 is SQVTM and CDR2 is ANQGSEA in the germline V gene.

The chain recombines TRBV6-5 with TRBJ1-1; TRBD1 might be the D (6 bases). The CDR3 has 16 amino acids. With 4 bases removed from V and 6 bases from J, the gap between germline ends came to 21 bases. CDR1 is MNHEY and CDR2 is SVGAGI in the germline V gene. The CDR3 region is CASSSTPGVRSAEAFF. Written as DNA, the CDR3 is TGTGCCAGCAGTTCTACGCCAGGGGTAAGGTCGGCTGAAGCTTTCTTT.

The chain couples TRBV7-9 to TRBJ1-1; TRBD1 aligns across 8 bases. This CDR3 contains 18 residues. In germline, CDR1 is SEHNR, CDR2 FQNEAQ (reference sequence). The V and J ends lost 3 bases and 5 bases, in that order; junction bases with no gene match: 17. Here the CDR3 DNA reads TGTGCCAGCAGCTTTAGTATGCTGGCAGGGGGCAGTGGGACTGAAGCTTTCTTT. It encodes CASSFSMLAGGSGTEAFF.

V usage is TRBV20-1 and J usage is TRBJ2-3; D possibly uses TRBD1 or TRBD2 (5 bases each). V was cut by 3 bases and J by 0 bases, with 16 bases left in between. This CDR3 is 16 amino acids long. Looked up from germline, CDR1 is DFQATT and CDR2 is SNEGSKA (reference sequence). This chain's CDR3 is CSASGARRTSTDTQYF. The CDR3 region has the DNA TGCAGTGCTAGTGGGGCAAGGCGGACTAGCACAGATACGCAGTATTTT.

The CDR3 nucleotides are TGTGCCGGACAGGGTAGGGATGGCTACACCTTC. This sequence encodes CAGQGRDGYTF. This sequence joins TRBV30 and TRBJ1-2, with 8 bases lining up with TRBD1. The CDR3 runs 11 residues. V trimming: 8 bases; J trimming: 6 bases; junction bases outside the gene matches: 5. Germline values: CDR1 GTSNPN, CDR2 SVGIG (reference sequence).

This clone showed up just once. This sequence joins TRBV5-1 and TRBJ2-2; a possible D gene is TRBD1 (6 bases). The end of the DNA is better explained by TRBJ1-3, so the J call may be wrong. The CDR3 totals 14 residues. Germline loops: CDR1 SGHRS, CDR2 YFSETQ. The CDR3 spells CASSSGQSGNTIYF. For the CDR3, the DNA is TGCGCCAGCAGCTCGGGACAATCCGGAAACACCATATATTTT.

The chain carries TRBV30 and TRBJ2-7; D is perhaps TRBD1 (6 bases). Trimming took off 1 base at V and 6 bases at J, with 13 bases between the two ends. CDR1 is GTSNPN, CDR2 SVGIG, per germline (reference sequence). The CDR3 extends over 13 amino acids. This chain's CDR3 is CAWSEQGLTEQYF. CDR3 DNA: TGTGCCTGGAGTGAACAGGGCCTCACCGAGCAGTACTTC.

This sequence joins TRBV10-3 and TRBJ2-3; D may match TRBD1 or TRBD2 (5 bases each). Per the germline V gene, CDR1 is ENHRY and CDR2 is SYGVKD. V was clipped by 6 bases and J by 4 bases, with 14 bases between them. The CDR3 runs 14 residues. The CDR3: CAIRGRMDSDTQYF. As DNA, the CDR3 is TGTGCCATCAGGGGACGGATGGATTCAGATACGCAGTATTTT.

The chain joins TRBV6-5 to TRBJ2-7; tentative D call: TRBD2 (6 bases). V lost 8 bases to trimming and J lost 6 bases, with 23 bases between them. CDR3 length equals 15 residues. Germline V CDR1 and CDR2: MNHEY, SVGAGI. The CDR3 protein is CASQEGNAGSIEQYF. CDR3 in DNA: TGTGCCAGCCAGGAGGGTAACGCCGGCTCGATCGAGCAGTACTTC.

In its sample, this clone was seen a few times. The rearrangement joins TRBV7-9 to TRBJ2-1, with D possibly being TRBD2 (5 bases). The CDR3 runs to 16 residues. V lost 2 bases to trimming and J lost 1 base, with 12 bases between them. Germline V lookup: CDR1 SEHNR, CDR2 FQNEAQ (reference sequence). CDR3 sequence reads: CASSLFLSGSYNEQFF. The DNA of the CDR3 is TGTGCCAGCAGCTTATTTCTCTCGGGATCCTACAATGAGCAGTTCTTC.

The chain joins TRBV4-1 to TRBJ2-5; weak D call: TRBD1 (5 bases). Germline lookup yields CDR1 MGHRA and CDR2 YSYEKL. The CDR3 has 14 amino acids. With 5 bases removed from V and 5 bases from J, the gap between germline ends came to 15 bases. As DNA, the CDR3 is TGCGCCAGCAGCGGTGGGGCGGTGTTGGAGACCCAGTACTTC. Translated, it gives CASSGGAVLETQYF.

This clone was seen a handful of times. The chain employs TRBV3-1 (or the pseudogene TRBV3-2) and TRBJ1-1, with 7 nucleotides matching TRBD1. Germline V gives CDR1 LGHDT, CDR2 YNNKEL (reference sequence). The ends lost 5 bases at V and 0 bases at J; junction bases unmatched: 12. The CDR3 has 17 residues. The DNA for the CDR3 is TGTGCCAGCAGCTATCGCGGGACAGTACCTTTGAACACTGAAGCTTTCTTT. Its protein product is CASSYRGTVPLNTEAFF.

The chain links TRBV19 to TRBJ2-1, with D tentatively TRBD2 (5 bases). The germline V gene has CDR1 LNHDA and CDR2 SQIVND (reference sequence). The V end lost 2 bases, the J end lost 9 bases, and 11 bases lay between the germline ends. The CDR3 is 13 residues long. The CDR3 DNA is TGTGCCAGTAGTATAATCCTCGGAGGTGAGCAGTTCTTC. The encoded protein is CASSIILGGEQFF.

This clone was seen only a few times. V is TRBV7-8 and J is TRBJ2-3; 8 nucleotides match TRBD1. CDR1 is SGHVS, CDR2 FQNEAQ, per germline. The length of the CDR3 is 15 residues. With 5 bases clipped from V and 4 bases from J, the junction kept 8 bases outside the gene matches. For the CDR3, the DNA is TGTGCCAGCAGCGTAACCAGGGGGCGCCCAGATACGCAGTATTTT. Its translation: CASSVTRGRPDTQYF.

The chain combines TRBV18 with TRBJ2-7, with no clear D. This CDR3 comprises 14 residues. The V and J ends lost 3 bases and 3 bases respectively, with 12 bases between them. Germline V gives CDR1 KGHSH, CDR2 LQKENI. The CDR3 region has the DNA TGTGCCAGCTCACCCTCTTTAGATTACTACGAGCAGTACTTC. It yields the protein CASSPSLDYYEQYF.